This T cell receptor beta chain is from a study of blood T cell repertoires in COVID-19. Study in general: There were acute and convalescent COVID-19 samples, and they came from the United States, Italy and Spain.

Repertoires were generated with immunoSEQ multiplex PCR, while TCRdb's copy carries only in-frame clones and drops some. Found here are around 94,000 clones, about four fifths of them singletons; the top ten hold 15% to 20%. The sample comprised peripheral blood. This TCR was sampled from a human donor in a cohort sampled during active COVID-19.

The CDR3 DNA is TGTGCCACCGGCCGGTCCAGGGGAGAAACCTACGAGCAGTACTTC. Translation: CATGRSRGETYEQYF. V usage is TRBV15 and J usage is TRBJ2-7; tentative D call: TRBD1 (6 bases). CDR1 LNHNV and CDR2 YYDKDF come from the germline V gene (reference sequence). Trimming removed 8 bases from V and 2 bases from J, with 19 bases in between. The CDR3 extends over 15 amino acids.